Below are 17 T cell receptor beta chains sequenced from a single sample in a study of siplizumab effects on memory and regulatory T cells. The assay was immunoSEQ multiplex PCR, and TCRdb's table has in-frame clones only and misses some. Of tens of thousands of clones listed, 75% to 95% are singletons. The specimen sequenced was CD8+ T cells sorted from blood. The receptors stem from a human donor in good health.

The chain recombines TRBV27 with TRBJ2-1; unclear D gene. Germline-derived CDR1 and CDR2 are MNHEY and SMNVEV (reference sequence). The CDR3 length is 14 residues. The germline V and J ends were trimmed by 2 bases and 1 base, with 6 bases remaining between them. CDR3 bases: TGTGCCAGCAGTTTAATGGGATCCTACAATGAGCAGTTCTTC. Its translation: CASSLMGSYNEQFF.

The gene calls are TRBV7-9 and TRBJ1-2; D not resolved. The germline CDR1 and CDR2 sequences are SEHNR and FQNEAQ (reference sequence). Trimming took off 1 base at V and 8 bases at J, with 11 bases between the two ends. The CDR3 has 13 amino acids. The CDR3 sequence: CASSLVQPWGYTF. The CDR3 region has the DNA TGTGCCAGCAGCTTAGTACAGCCATGGGGCTACACCTTC. Full variable domain (rest looked up from reference TRBV7-9 and TRBJ1-2): DTGVSQNPRHKITKRGQNVTFRCDPISEHNRLYWYRQTLGQGPEFLTYFQNEAQLEKSRLLSDRFSAERPKGSFSTLEIQRTEQGDSAMYLCASSLVQPWGYTFGSGTRLTVV.

The J gene is TRBJ2-7, the V gene TRBV6-5, with unresolved D. The V gene's germline CDR1 is MNHEY and CDR2 SVGAGI. V dropped 7 bases and J dropped 1 base, with 14 bases sitting between them. This CDR3 is built from 14 residues. The CDR3 DNA reads as TGTGCCAGCACCCCCGCTTTGGGTTCCTACGAGCAGTACTTC. Translating it yields CASTPALGSYEQYF.

This chain connects TRBV7-8 to TRBJ2-4, with D unresolved. V shed 2 bases and J shed 11 bases, with 13 bases lying between them. The CDR3 is made up of 13 amino acids. CDR1 SGHVS and CDR2 FQNEAQ come from the germline V gene. Here the CDR3 reads CASSLLNLPVQYF. For the CDR3, the DNA is TGTGCCAGCAGCTTATTGAACCTCCCGGTTCAGTACTTC.

This chain connects TRBV7-8 to TRBJ2-3; TRBD2 is a possible D gene (5 bases). CDR1 and CDR2 (germline): SGHVS, FQNEAQ. The CDR3 is 16 amino acids. V lost 2 bases and J 3 bases, leaving 15 bases between the germline ends. DNA of the CDR3: TGTGCCAGCAGCTTACCAGGAGGTTTTGGGACAGATACGCAGTATTTT. It encodes CASSLPGGFGTDTQYF.

This chain connects TRBV4-1 to TRBJ2-2, with 9 nucleotides matching TRBD2. The CDR3 contains 16 residues. With 1 base clipped from V and 2 bases from J, the junction kept 2 bases outside the gene matches. Germline V gene sequence: CDR1 MGHRA, CDR2 YSYEKL. The CDR3 loop is CASSQGLADNTGELFF. CDR3 DNA: TGCGCCAGCAGCCAAGGACTAGCGGACAACACCGGGGAGCTGTTTTTT.

V usage is TRBV5-4 and J usage is TRBJ2-5; tentatively, D is TRBD1 (6 bases). The DNA end lines up better with TRBJ2-7; the J call may be wrong. Germline V gene sequence: CDR1 SGHNT, CDR2 YYREEE (reference sequence). CDR3 length: 15 residues. CDR3 sequence reads: CASSSGDGQPYEQYF. DNA for the CDR3: TGTGCCAGCAGCTCCGGGGACGGACAGCCCTACGAGCAGTACTTC.

V and J are TRBV29-1 and TRBJ2-3, with 12 bases matching TRBD2. Germline lookup yields CDR1 SQVTM and CDR2 ANQGSEA. This CDR3 region has 17 residues. V gave up 5 bases and J gave up 1 base; unmatched junction bases: 10. CDR3: CSVTGTSGWYGTDTQYF. Written as DNA, the CDR3 is TGCAGCGTTACCGGGACTAGCGGGTGGTATGGCACAGATACGCAGTATTTT.

The gene calls are TRBV2 and TRBJ2-5; unclear D gene. The germline V gene encodes CDR1 SNHLY and CDR2 FYNNEI. This CDR3 contains 14 residues. Trimming took off 4 bases at V and 1 base at J, with 10 bases between the two ends. CDR3 residues: CASSGIGPQETQYF. DNA for the CDR3: TGTGCCAGCAGTGGTATCGGTCCCCAAGAGACCCAGTACTTC. The whole variable domain, filled in from reference TRBV2 and TRBJ2-5, reads EPEVTQTPSHQVTQMGQEVILRCVPISNHLYFYWYRQILGQKVEFLVSFYNNEISEKSEIFDDQFSVERPDGSNFTLKIRSTKLEDSAMYFCASSGIGPQETQYFGPGTRLLVL.

The rearrangement uses TRBV5-6 and TRBJ1-5; 9 bases are a match to TRBD1. The V and J ends lost 2 bases and 3 bases, in that order; junction bases with no gene match: 6. The germline V gene has CDR1 SGHDT and CDR2 YYEEEE. The CDR3 runs to 16 residues. CDR3 in amino acids: CASSFTQGAVNQPQHF. The CDR3 nucleotides read TGTGCCAGCAGCTTTACACAGGGGGCGGTCAATCAGCCCCAGCATTTT.

The gene calls are TRBV5-1 and TRBJ2-3, with TRBD1 identical over 7 bases. V trimming: 4 bases; J trimming: 3 bases; junction bases outside the gene matches: 11. Germline lookup yields CDR1 SGHRS and CDR2 YFSETQ. This CDR3 is built from 16 residues. The CDR3, as DNA: TGCGCCAGCAGCACGAGACAGGGCGTTGGAACAGATACGCAGTATTTT. Its translation is CASSTRQGVGTDTQYF.

This clone has just one count. The rearrangement joins TRBV13 to TRBJ2-5; D is unclear. The CDR3 has 13 amino acids. Trimming took 0 bases from V and 4 from J, leaving 6 bases between them. The germline gives CDR1 PRHDT, CDR2 FYEKMQ (reference sequence). CDR3 coding DNA: TGTGCCAGCAGCTTAGGGGCCCCAGAGACCCAGTACTTC. It yields the protein CASSLGAPETQYF.

This clone was counted a few times. The chain employs TRBV9 and TRBJ2-7; 12 positions match TRBD2. V gave up 0 bases and J gave up 7 bases; unmatched junction bases: 2. The germline CDR1 and CDR2 sequences are SGDLS and YYNGEE. The CDR3 runs 14 residues. CDR3 nucleotide sequence: TGTGCCAGCAGCGTAGATGGACTAGCGGGGGAGCAGTACTTC. Translating gives CASSVDGLAGEQYF.

The chain links TRBV7-9 to TRBJ1-5, with 8 bases fitting TRBD1. The V gene end was trimmed by 5 bases and the J gene end by 3 bases; junction bases not matched to a gene: 6. Germline CDR1 is SEHNR and CDR2 is FQNEAQ (reference sequence). CDR3 length equals 15 residues. CDR3 DNA: TGTGCCAGCAGCCCACCGGGACAGGACAATCAGCCCCAGCATTTT. Translation: CASSPPGQDNQPQHF. Full variable domain (rest looked up from reference TRBV7-9 and TRBJ1-5): DTGVSQNPRHKITKRGQNVTFRCDPISEHNRLYWYRQTLGQGPEFLTYFQNEAQLEKSRLLSDRFSAERPKGSFSTLEIQRTEQGDSAMYLCASSPPGQDNQPQHFGDGTRLSIL.

The rearrangement links TRBV5-1 to TRBJ2-7; 9 positions match TRBD1. Trimming cost V 4 bases and J 6 bases; bases outside gene matches: 8. Germline V CDR1 and CDR2: SGHRS, YFSETQ. The CDR3 runs 14 residues. DNA for the CDR3: TGCGCCAGCAGCGTACGGGACAGGGAGGGCGAGCAGTACTTC. This gives the protein CASSVRDREGEQYF.

This chain joins TRBV6-6 and TRBJ2-3; 7 bases line up with TRBD2. Germline assignment: CDR1 MNHNY and CDR2 SVGAGI (reference sequence). J lost 0 bases, V lost 11 bases, and 8 bases had no gene match. This CDR3 has 14 residues. As DNA, the CDR3 is TGTGCCGGGGGTCGGGAGGAGAGCACAGATACGCAGTATTTT. Its protein is CAGGREESTDTQYF.

This clone came up a few times. The chain couples TRBV6-1 to TRBJ2-2, with D possibly TRBD1 on 5 matching bases. Germline loops: CDR1 MNHNS, CDR2 SASEGT. V gave up 7 bases and J gave up 3 bases, with 9 bases separating them. The CDR3 is made up of 13 amino acids. The chain's CDR3 is CASKPRDTGELFF. The CDR3 DNA sequence: TGTGCCAGCAAACCCAGGGACACCGGGGAGCTGTTTTTT.